This T cell receptor beta chain was captured in a study of OX40 agonist ivuxolimab in advanced cancers. Study-wide findings and caveats: Still undetermined is the antigen specificity of the expanded peripheral T cells.

On this clone itself: The antigen is not known.

The germline V gene encodes CDR1 DFQATT and CDR2 SNEGSKA (reference sequence). The ends were cut back, 5 bases at V and 9 bases at J, with 11 bases in the middle. CDR3 length: 11 amino acids. Sequenced by immunoSEQ multiplex PCR; TCRdb stores in-frame clones only, minus some. This table holds approximately 82,000 clones, around 90% found once. This receptor was identified in an adult with an advanced solid tumor such as melanoma, head and neck, liver or kidney cancer. Source: CD4+ or CD8+ T cells sorted from blood, taken in a trial of the OX40 agonist ivuxolimab. The J gene is TRBJ2-1, the V gene TRBV20-1; D unresolved. CDR3 loop: CSAYLIREQFF. CDR3 coding DNA: TGCAGTGCTTACCTCATTCGTGAGCAGTTCTTC.